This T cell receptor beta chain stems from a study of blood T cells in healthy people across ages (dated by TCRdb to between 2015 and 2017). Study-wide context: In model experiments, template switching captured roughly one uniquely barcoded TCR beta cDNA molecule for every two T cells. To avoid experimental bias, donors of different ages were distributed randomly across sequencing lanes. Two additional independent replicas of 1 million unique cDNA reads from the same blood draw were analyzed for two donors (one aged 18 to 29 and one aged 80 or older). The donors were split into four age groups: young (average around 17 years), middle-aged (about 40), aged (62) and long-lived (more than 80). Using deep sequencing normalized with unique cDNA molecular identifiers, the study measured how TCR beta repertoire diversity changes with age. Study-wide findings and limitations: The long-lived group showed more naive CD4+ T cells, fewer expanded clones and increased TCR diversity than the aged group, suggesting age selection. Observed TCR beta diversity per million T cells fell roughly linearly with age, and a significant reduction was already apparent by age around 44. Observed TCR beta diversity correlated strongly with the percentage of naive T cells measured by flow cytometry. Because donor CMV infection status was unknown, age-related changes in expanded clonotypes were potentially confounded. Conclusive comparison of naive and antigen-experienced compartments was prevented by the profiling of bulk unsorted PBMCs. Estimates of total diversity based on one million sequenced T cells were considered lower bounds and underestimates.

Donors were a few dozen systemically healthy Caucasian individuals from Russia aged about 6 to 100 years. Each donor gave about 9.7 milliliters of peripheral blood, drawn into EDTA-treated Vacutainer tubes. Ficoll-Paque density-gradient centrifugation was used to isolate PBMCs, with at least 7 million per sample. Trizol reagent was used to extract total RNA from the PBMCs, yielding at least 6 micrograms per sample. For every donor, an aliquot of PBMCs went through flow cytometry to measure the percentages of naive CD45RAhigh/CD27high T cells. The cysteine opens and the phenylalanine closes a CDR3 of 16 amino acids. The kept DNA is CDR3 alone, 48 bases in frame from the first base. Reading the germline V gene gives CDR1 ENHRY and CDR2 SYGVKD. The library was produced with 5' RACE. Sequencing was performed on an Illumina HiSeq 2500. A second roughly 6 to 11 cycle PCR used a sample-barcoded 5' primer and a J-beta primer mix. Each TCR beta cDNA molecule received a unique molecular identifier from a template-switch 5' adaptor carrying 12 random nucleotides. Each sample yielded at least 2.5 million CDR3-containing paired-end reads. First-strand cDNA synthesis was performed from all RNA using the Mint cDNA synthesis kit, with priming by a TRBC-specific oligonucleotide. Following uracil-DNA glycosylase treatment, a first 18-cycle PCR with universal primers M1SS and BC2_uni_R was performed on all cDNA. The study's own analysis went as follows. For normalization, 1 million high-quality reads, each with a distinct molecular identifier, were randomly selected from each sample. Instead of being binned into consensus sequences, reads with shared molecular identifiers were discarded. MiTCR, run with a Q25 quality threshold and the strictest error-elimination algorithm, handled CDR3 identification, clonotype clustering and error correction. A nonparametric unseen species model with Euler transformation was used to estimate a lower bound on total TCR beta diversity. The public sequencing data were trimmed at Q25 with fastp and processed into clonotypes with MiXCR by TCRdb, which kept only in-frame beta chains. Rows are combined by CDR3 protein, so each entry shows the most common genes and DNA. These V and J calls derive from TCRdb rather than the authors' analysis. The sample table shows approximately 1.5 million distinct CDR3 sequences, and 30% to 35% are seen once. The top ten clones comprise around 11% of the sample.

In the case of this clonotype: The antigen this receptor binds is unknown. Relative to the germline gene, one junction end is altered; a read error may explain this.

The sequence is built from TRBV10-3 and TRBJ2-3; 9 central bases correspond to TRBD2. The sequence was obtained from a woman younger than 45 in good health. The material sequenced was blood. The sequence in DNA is TGTGCCATTAGTGCCCCCGCTAGCGGGATTACAGATACGCAGTATTTT. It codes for CAISAPASGITDTQYF.